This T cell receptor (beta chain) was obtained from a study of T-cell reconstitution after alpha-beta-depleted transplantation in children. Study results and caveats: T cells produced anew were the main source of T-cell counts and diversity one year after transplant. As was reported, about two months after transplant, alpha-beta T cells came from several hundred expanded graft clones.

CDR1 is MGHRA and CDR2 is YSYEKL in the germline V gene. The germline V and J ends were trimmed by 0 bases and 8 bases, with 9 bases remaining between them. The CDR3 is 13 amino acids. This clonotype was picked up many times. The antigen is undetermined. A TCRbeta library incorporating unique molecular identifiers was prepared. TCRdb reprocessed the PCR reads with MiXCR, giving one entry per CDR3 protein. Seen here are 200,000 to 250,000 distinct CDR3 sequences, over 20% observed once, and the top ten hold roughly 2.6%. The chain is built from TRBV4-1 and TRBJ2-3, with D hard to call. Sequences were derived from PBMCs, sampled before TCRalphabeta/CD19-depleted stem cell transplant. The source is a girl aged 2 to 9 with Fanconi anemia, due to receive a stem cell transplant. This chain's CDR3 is CASSQDGLATQYF. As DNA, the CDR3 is TGCGCCAGCAGCCAAGACGGCTTGGCTACGCAGTATTTT.